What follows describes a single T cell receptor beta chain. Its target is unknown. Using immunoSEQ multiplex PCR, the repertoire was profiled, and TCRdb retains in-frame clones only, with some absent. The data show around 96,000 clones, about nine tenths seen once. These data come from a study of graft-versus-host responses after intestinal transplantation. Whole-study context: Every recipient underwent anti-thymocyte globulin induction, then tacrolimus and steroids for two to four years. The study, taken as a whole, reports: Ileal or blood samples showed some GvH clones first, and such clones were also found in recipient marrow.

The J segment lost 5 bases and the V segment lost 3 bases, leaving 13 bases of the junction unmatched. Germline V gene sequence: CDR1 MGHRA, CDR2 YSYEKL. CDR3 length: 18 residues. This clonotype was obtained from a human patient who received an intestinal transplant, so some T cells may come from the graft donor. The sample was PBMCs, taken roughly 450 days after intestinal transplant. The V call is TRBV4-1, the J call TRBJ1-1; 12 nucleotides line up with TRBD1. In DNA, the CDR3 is TGCGCCAGCAGCCAGCCGTCCGGGACAGGGGGCCGGAGGACTGAAGCTTTCTTT. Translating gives CASSQPSGTGGRRTEAFF.